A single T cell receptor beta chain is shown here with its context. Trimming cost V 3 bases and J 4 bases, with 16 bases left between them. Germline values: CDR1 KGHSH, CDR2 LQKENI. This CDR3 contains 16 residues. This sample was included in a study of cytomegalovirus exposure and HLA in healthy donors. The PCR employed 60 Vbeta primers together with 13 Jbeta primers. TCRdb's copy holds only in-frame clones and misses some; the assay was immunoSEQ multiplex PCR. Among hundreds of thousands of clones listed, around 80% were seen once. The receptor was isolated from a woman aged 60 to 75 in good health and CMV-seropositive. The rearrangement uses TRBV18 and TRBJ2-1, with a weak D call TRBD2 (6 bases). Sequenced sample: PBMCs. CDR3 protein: CASSPILATEYNEQFF. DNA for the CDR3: TGTGCCAGCTCACCGATCCTAGCGACAGAGTACAATGAGCAGTTCTTC.